The clone carrying this TCR beta chain was detected a few times. The source of the sample is a study of metastatic and nonmetastatic thyroid tumors. Study in general: For malignant and benign thyroid patients, tumor or nodule tissue and blood were the sources whose repertoires were compared.

Patients were all untreated before their thyroid surgery. Deletions cut 8 bases from V and 6 bases from J, with 14 bases between. The CDR3 has 12 amino acids. CDR1 WSHSY and CDR2 SAAADI come from the germline V gene. TCRdb reanalyzed the PCR reads via MiXCR. The sample contains about 64,000 clones, 4% to 4.5% of which appear only once. This TCR derives from a female donor with papillary thyroid cancer or a benign thyroid nodule (not recorded which). Some clones in this sample may be carry-over from other donors' samples. Sequences were obtained from blood. The chain links TRBV10-2 to TRBJ2-7, with D possibly TRBD2 on 6 matching bases. CDR3 coding DNA: TGCGCCAGCGGGGAGGTTGGACGCGAGCAGTACTTC. Its protein is CASGEVGREQYF.